A selection of T cell receptor beta chains follows, all from one sample in a study of control samples from healthy donors and cancer patients. Libraries were prepared by immunoSEQ multiplex PCR; TCRdb keeps only in-frame clonotypes and omits some of them. The data contain about 150,000 clones, about 93% of them singletons. Source material: PBMCs. The receptors stem from a man between 60 and 75 years old with colorectal cancer. The CDR3 runs from the conserved cysteine through the conserved F or W. A D gene is named only where the DNA matches it firmly. Not every row has a clone size; where given, it reads once, few, many or a size class.

D,size,J,V,DNA,CDR3
TRBD1,NA,TRBJ2-1,TRBV27,TGTGCCAGCTGCCAACAGGGGCCCTACAATGAGCAGTTCTTC,CASCQQGPYNEQFF
NA,NA,TRBJ1-4,TRBV3-1/TRBV3-2,TGTGCCAGCAGCCAAGGCTGGAATGAAAAACTGTTTTTT,CASSQGWNEKLFF
NA,NA,TRBJ1-3,TRBV27,TGTGCCAGCAGTTCGTTAGGGGTCGGAAACACCATATATTTT,CASSSLGVGNTIYF
TRBD2,NA,TRBJ2-3,TRBV6-1,TGTGCCAGCAGTCCCGGGGGGGCCAGCTTAGATACGCAGTATTTT,CASSPGGASLDTQYF
NA,NA,TRBJ2-7,TRBV6-1,TGTGCCAGCAGTGAAAGGATCGCGGGGTTCGACGAGCAGTACTTC,CASSERIAGFDEQYF
TRBD2,NA,TRBJ2-7,TRBV5-1,TGCGCCAGCAGCCCTAGCGGGGGGGCCTGGGAGCAGTACTTC,CASSPSGGAWEQYF
TRBD1,once,TRBJ1-2,TRBV28,TGTGCCAGCAGCGAAACCGGACAGGCGAACTATGGCTACACCTTC,CASSETGQANYGYTF
TRBD1,NA,TRBJ2-7,TRBV30,TGTGCCTGGAGTGCCGGGACAGTCTACGAGCAGTACTTC,CAWSAGTVYEQYF
TRBD2,NA,TRBJ2-7,TRBV10-2,TGCGCCAGCAGTGAGTGGACTAGCTACGAGCAGTACTTC,CASSEWTSYEQYF
NA,NA,TRBJ2-7,TRBV27,TGTGCCAGCAGTTTACTGACAGGGGAGGGCGAGCAGTACTTC,CASSLLTGEGEQYF
NA,NA,TRBJ1-2,TRBV5-4,TGTGCCAGCAGCTTAAACATTGGCGGCTACACCTTC,CASSLNIGGYTF
NA,NA,TRBJ2-5,TRBV30,TGTGCCTGGAGTAAAGGGATTCGGGAGACCCAGTACTTC,CAWSKGIRETQYF
NA,NA,TRBJ2-1,TRBV12-3/TRBV12-4,TGTGCCAGCAGTACCGGCCATGAGCAGTTCTTC,CASSTGHEQFF
NA,NA,TRBJ2-7,TRBV6-5,TGTGCCATCGCTCACCGGGACCGATCGTACGAGCAGTACTTC,CAIAHRDRSYEQYF
NA,NA,TRBJ1-2,TRBV29-1,TGCAGCGTACAAGGCCAGGGTGATGGCTACACCTTC,CSVQGQGDGYTF
TRBD1,once,TRBJ2-7,TRBV11-2,TGTGCCAGCAGCCCACGGACAGGGGGCGACGAGCAGTACTTC,CASSPRTGGDEQYF
TRBD1,NA,TRBJ1-5,TRBV6-6,TGTGCCAGCATCTACGGGTCAGGGGGCGGCAATCAGCCCCAGCATTTT,CASIYGSGGGNQPQHF
TRBD1,NA,TRBJ2-6,TRBV24-1,TGTGCCACCAGTGATTTGCAAGGGGACAGGTACTCTGGGGCCAACGTCCTGACTTTC,CATSDLQGDRYSGANVLTF
NA,NA,TRBJ1-1,TRBV7-6,TGTGCCAGCAGCAAAGGGCCTTACACTGAAGCTTTCTTT,CASSKGPYTEAFF
TRBD2,NA,TRBJ2-1,TRBV4-2,TGTGCCAGCAGCCATCCGGGACTAGCGGGGAATGAGCAGTTCTTC,CASSHPGLAGNEQFF
NA,NA,TRBJ2-7,TRBV6-5,TGTGCCCGCGGGTACCACGAGCAGTACTTC,CARGYHEQYF
NA,NA,TRBJ2-3,TRBV6-2/TRBV6-3,TGTGCCAGCAGTTACGGAGGGCCGACAGATACGCAGTATTTT,CASSYGGPTDTQYF